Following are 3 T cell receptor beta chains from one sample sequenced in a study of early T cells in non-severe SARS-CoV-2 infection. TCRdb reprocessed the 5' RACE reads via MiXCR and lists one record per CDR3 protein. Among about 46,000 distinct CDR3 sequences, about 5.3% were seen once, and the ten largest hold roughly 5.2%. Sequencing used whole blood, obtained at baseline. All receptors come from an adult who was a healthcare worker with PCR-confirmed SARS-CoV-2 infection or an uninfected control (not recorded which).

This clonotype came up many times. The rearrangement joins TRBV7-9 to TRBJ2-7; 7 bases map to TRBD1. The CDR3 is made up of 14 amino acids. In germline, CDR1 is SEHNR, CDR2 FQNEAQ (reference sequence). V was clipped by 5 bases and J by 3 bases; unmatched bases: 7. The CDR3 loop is CASSIGDSLYEQYF. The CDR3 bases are TGTGCCAGCAGCATCGGGGACAGCCTCTACGAGCAGTACTTC.

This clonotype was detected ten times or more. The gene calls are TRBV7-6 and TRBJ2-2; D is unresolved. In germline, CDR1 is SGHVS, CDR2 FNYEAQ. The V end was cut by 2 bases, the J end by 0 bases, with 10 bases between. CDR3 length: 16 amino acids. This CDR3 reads CASSLQPVTNTGELFF. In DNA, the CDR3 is TGTGCCAGCAGCTTACAGCCAGTTACGAACACCGGGGAGCTGTTTTTT.

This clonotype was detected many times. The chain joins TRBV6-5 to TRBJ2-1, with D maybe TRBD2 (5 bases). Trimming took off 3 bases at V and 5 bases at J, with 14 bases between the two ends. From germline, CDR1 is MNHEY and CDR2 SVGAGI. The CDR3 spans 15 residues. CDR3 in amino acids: CASSYEAGGDNEQFF. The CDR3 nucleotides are TGTGCCAGCAGTTATGAGGCGGGTGGTGACAATGAGCAGTTCTTC.